A single sample is the source of the 27 T cell receptor beta chains below, sequenced in a study of CD8 T cells in ankylosing spondylitis. TCRdb re-analysed the 5' RACE reads in MiXCR, keeping a single row per CDR3 protein. The table lists about 300,000 distinct CDR3 sequences, 11% of them singletons, with about 10% in the top ten. The sequenced material came from blood, either unsorted or a sorted T cell fraction (not recorded which). Receptors were obtained from a female donor with ankylosing spondylitis or in good health (not recorded which).

This sequence joins TRBV28 and TRBJ1-4; D call uncertain. Germline V gene lookup returns CDR1 MDHEN and CDR2 SYDVKM. The CDR3 spans 12 residues. V shed 8 bases and J shed 5 bases, with 9 bases lying between them. DNA of the CDR3: TGTGCCAGCCGACTCCTGAATGAAAAACTGTTTTTT. This encodes CASRLLNEKLFF.

This clonotype was counted many times. The rearrangement uses TRBV20-1 and TRBJ1-2, with D possibly TRBD1 on 5 matching bases. The CDR3 runs to 13 residues. CDR1 is DFQATT, CDR2 SNEGSKA, per germline (reference sequence). Trimming stripped 4 bases from V and 5 bases from J, with 14 bases between. CDR3 nucleotides: TGCAGTGCTACGGCGGGGCGGCGATATGGCTACACCTTC. It specifies CSATAGRRYGYTF.

This clonotype showed up many times. The genes are TRBV29-1 and TRBJ2-1; possibly TRBD1 for D (5 bases). Trimming stripped 4 bases from V and 4 bases from J, with 11 bases between. The CDR3 contains 13 residues. Germline CDR1 SQVTM, CDR2 ANQGSEA. CDR3 loop: CSVGQPQYNEQFF. DNA for the CDR3: TGCAGCGTTGGACAGCCTCAGTACAATGAGCAGTTCTTC.

This clonotype was counted ten times or more. The CDR3 here is CATSGSGGWGTDTQYF. CDR3 nucleotides: TGTGCCACCAGCGGATCCGGGGGCTGGGGCACAGATACGCAGTATTTT. The genes are TRBV24-1 and TRBJ2-3; possibly TRBD1 or TRBD2 for D (6 bases each). CDR1 and CDR2 from the germline V gene are KGHDR and SFDVKD. The CDR3 is 16 residues long. Deletions cut 7 bases from V and 1 base from J, with 17 bases between.

This clonotype showed up many times. The J gene is TRBJ2-3, the V gene TRBV5-1, with a tentative D call TRBD1 (6 bases). The CDR3 covers 15 residues. Trimming took off 2 bases at V and 2 bases at J, with 12 bases between the two ends. Germline assignment: CDR1 SGHRS and CDR2 YFSETQ. DNA for the CDR3: TGCGCCAGCAGCTTCAGGGGAGACCACACAGATACGCAGTATTTT. It specifies CASSFRGDHTDTQYF.

A word on this clonotype: An end of the junction does not agree with germline; a read error may underlie this. The J gene is TRBJ1-5, the V gene TRBV20-1; perhaps TRBD1 as D (5 bases). Germline CDR1 is DFQATT and CDR2 is SNEGSKA (reference sequence). The CDR3 length is 16 residues. CDR3 sequence reads: CCAALPRVHSNQPQHF. The CDR3 DNA follows: TGCTGTGCTGCCCTCCCCAGGGTACATAGCAATCAGCCCCAGCATTTT.

This clonotype has only a few counts. J is TRBJ2-2 and V is TRBV2; the D gene is possibly TRBD1 (5 bases). This CDR3 has 13 residues. CDR1 SNHLY and CDR2 FYNNEI come from the germline V gene. V gave up 7 bases and J gave up 2 bases, with 8 bases separating them. CDR3 bases: TGTGCCAGCATGACAGTAAACACCGGGGAGCTGTTTTTT. Its protein is CASMTVNTGELFF.

This clonotype was counted only a few times. The genes are TRBV20-1 and TRBJ2-7; 7 bases line up with TRBD2. V trimming: 3 bases; J trimming: 3 bases; junction bases outside the gene matches: 8. This CDR3 has 14 residues. Germline V gene sequence: CDR1 DFQATT, CDR2 SNEGSKA (reference sequence). This CDR3 is CSARSAGGSYEQYF. CDR3 sequence (DNA): TGCAGTGCTAGGTCCGCCGGGGGGAGCTACGAGCAGTACTTC.

This clonotype was picked up many times. CDR3 sequence reads: CASSTRGQTSNTGELFF. The CDR3 nucleotides read TGCGCCAGCAGTACACGAGGGCAGACCTCGAACACCGGGGAGCTGTTTTTT. This chain uses TRBV5-1 with TRBJ2-2, with D perhaps TRBD2 (5 bases). V lost 5 bases to trimming and J lost 0 bases, with 17 bases between them. CDR3 size: 17 residues. Per germline, CDR1 SGHRS and CDR2 YFSETQ.

This clonotype was detected many times. The chain links TRBV5-1 to TRBJ1-5; no clear D gene. Per germline, CDR1 SGHRS and CDR2 YFSETQ. V lost 4 bases to trimming and J lost 2 bases, with 10 bases between them. This CDR3 has 14 residues. The DNA of the CDR3 is TGCGCCAGCAGCGAGGGTATGGGCAATCAGCCCCAGCATTTT. Its protein product is CASSEGMGNQPQHF.

A note on this clonotype: A much larger clone is a single base away; this may be a read error. The chain carries TRBV12-3 or TRBV12-4 and TRBJ2-7, with a possible D match to TRBD1 (5 bases). V lost 6 bases, J lost 6 bases, and 12 bases lay in between. This CDR3 region has 12 residues. DNA for the CDR3: TGTGCCAGCAGCAGGGATCTAACCGAGCAGTACTTC. Translation: CASSRDLTEQYF.

This clonotype was counted many times. This rearrangement joins TRBV29-1 to TRBJ1-1; a weak D match, TRBD1 (5 bases). Germline assignment: CDR1 SQVTM and CDR2 ANQGSEA. CDR3 size: 16 residues. V lost 4 bases and J lost 7, with 25 bases in between. Here the CDR3 reads CSVALEAIPMRGEAFF. The CDR3 DNA reads as TGCAGCGTTGCCCTAGAGGCCATACCAATGAGGGGTGAAGCTTTCTTT.

This clonotype came up many times. This rearrangement joins TRBV5-8 to TRBJ1-3; D is undetermined. The CDR3 sequence is 13 residues long. Trimming took 1 base from V and 4 from J, leaving 6 bases between them. CDR1 is SGHTS, CDR2 YDEGEE, per germline. This CDR3 is CASSLTEGNTIYF. The CDR3 bases are TGTGCCAGCAGCTTGACCGAGGGAAACACCATATATTTT.

This clonotype was seen a few times. The chain carries TRBV5-1 and TRBJ2-7, with D possibly TRBD1 on 6 matching bases. V was trimmed by 1 base and J by 1 base, leaving 18 bases between them. The V gene's germline CDR1 is SGHRS and CDR2 YFSETQ. The CDR3 has 17 residues. CDR3 amino acids: CASSLFSRGRISYEQYF. The CDR3 DNA reads TGCGCCAGCAGCTTGTTTTCCAGGGGACGAATTTCCTACGAGCAGTACTTC.

This clonotype was detected ten times or more. V is TRBV20-1 and J is TRBJ1-2; the D gene is possibly TRBD1 (5 bases). CDR1 DFQATT and CDR2 SNEGSKA come from the germline V gene (reference sequence). Trimming cost V 6 bases and J 0 bases, with 11 bases left between them. The CDR3 totals 13 residues. This CDR3 is CSARGDANYGYTF. In DNA form, the CDR3 reads TGCAGTGCCCGGGGGGATGCTAACTATGGCTACACCTTC.

This clonotype was observed many times. The CDR3 is CASRPGRAMNTEAFF. The CDR3 coding sequence is TGTGCCAGCAGGCCCGGGCGGGCTATGAACACTGAAGCTTTCTTT. The gene calls are TRBV27 and TRBJ1-1; D uncertain. The CDR3 consists of 15 residues. Germline V lookup: CDR1 MNHEY, CDR2 SMNVEV (reference sequence). Trimming stripped 6 bases from V and 0 bases from J, with 14 bases between.

This clonotype was detected a few times. This CDR3 reads CASSLSRGRETQYF. CDR3 nucleotide sequence: TGTGCCAGCAGTCTATCAAGGGGGCGGGAGACCCAGTACTTC. This chain links TRBV12-3 or TRBV12-4 with TRBJ2-5, with 7 bases aligning to TRBD1. This CDR3 is built from 14 residues. V was clipped by 5 bases and J by 5 bases; unmatched bases: 8.

This clonotype occurred many times. V usage is TRBV5-6 and J usage is TRBJ2-1; 8 positions agree with TRBD2. J lost 5 bases, V lost 3 bases, and 7 bases had no gene match. Germline values: CDR1 SGHDT, CDR2 YYEEEE. The CDR3 covers 15 residues. The CDR3 DNA reads TGTGCCAGCAGCTGGGGGACTAGTTTGAACAATGAGCAGTTCTTC. It yields the protein CASSWGTSLNNEQFF.

This clonotype came up many times. The rearrangement joins TRBV5-1 to TRBJ2-1; a possible D gene is TRBD2 (5 bases). Trimming left V 4 bases short and J 12 bases short, with 14 bases between. Germline-derived CDR1 and CDR2 are SGHRS and YFSETQ. The CDR3 is made up of 12 amino acids. The CDR3 spells CASSLTIGWQFF. The CDR3 nucleotides read TGCGCCAGCAGCCTGACTATTGGCTGGCAGTTCTTC.

This clonotype was counted many times. The V gene is TRBV12-3 or TRBV12-4, the J gene TRBJ2-2, with D unresolved. The CDR3 loop spans 14 amino acids. V was shortened by 6 bases and J by 3 bases, with 11 bases between the two germline ends. The CDR3 here is CASRQYIDTGELFF. In DNA, the CDR3 is TGTGCCAGCAGGCAGTACATTGACACCGGGGAGCTGTTTTTT.

Regarding this clonotype: This may be a read error, as it is one base from a much larger clone. The chain recombines TRBV20-1 with TRBJ2-1; tentative D call: TRBD1 (6 bases). Between the trimmed V and J ends, which lost 4 bases and 5 bases, there was a span of 21 bases. There are 16 residues in the CDR3. The germline V gene has CDR1 DFQATT and CDR2 SNEGSKA (reference sequence). CDR3 protein: CSATNREGQRHNEQFF. DNA for the CDR3: TGCAGTGCTACTAACAGGGAAGGGCAGCGGCACAATGAGCAGTTCTTC.

The chain has TRBV7-2 and TRBJ2-7; D unresolved. This CDR3 is built from 12 residues. The germline V gene encodes CDR1 SGHTA and CDR2 FQGNSA. Trimming took off 5 bases at V and 6 bases at J, with 11 bases between the two ends. As DNA, the CDR3 is TGTGCCAGCAGCCCCTTTGTGGGCGAGCAGTACTTC. Encoded protein: CASSPFVGEQYF.

This clonotype was observed at least ten times. This chain joins TRBV12-3 or TRBV12-4 and TRBJ1-1; TRBD1 is a possible D gene (5 bases). CDR3 length equals 14 residues. V was clipped by 6 bases and J by 4 bases, with 15 bases between them. The CDR3 sequence: CASRPDSTVTEAFF. The CDR3 bases are TGTGCCAGCAGGCCCGACAGTACGGTCACTGAAGCTTTCTTT.

The sample holds a few counts of this clonotype. As DNA, the CDR3 is TGTGCCAGCTCAACAGGACAGGGCGAGCAGTACTTC. It is translated as CASSTGQGEQYF. The rearrangement links TRBV18 to TRBJ2-7; 8 bases are shared with TRBD1. V dropped 5 bases and J dropped 6; count of bases not matched to a gene: 3. The CDR3 has 12 residues. From germline, CDR1 is KGHSH and CDR2 LQKENI. Using reference TRBV18 and TRBJ2-7 for the parts outside the CDR3, the full variable domain is NAGVMQNPRHLVRRRGQEARLRCSPMKGHSHVYWYRQLPEEGLKFMVYLQKENIIDESGMPKERFSAEFPKEGPSILRIQQVVRGDSAAYFCASSTGQGEQYFGPGTRLTVT.

This clonotype was counted many times. The chain joins TRBV7-9 to TRBJ1-1; D is possibly TRBD1 (5 bases). CDR3 length equals 15 residues. V lost 5 bases and J lost 0, with 13 bases in between. Germline V lookup: CDR1 SEHNR, CDR2 FQNEAQ (reference sequence). The CDR3 DNA sequence: TGTGCCAGCAGCCCACCCGGGGGGATGAACACTGAAGCTTTCTTT. This translates into CASSPPGGMNTEAFF.

This clonotype appeared many times. The genes are TRBV25-1 and TRBJ2-1; 8 nucleotides match TRBD1. This CDR3 spans 15 amino acids. In germline, CDR1 is MGHDK, CDR2 SYGVNS. V was pared by 5 bases and J by 8 bases, with 11 bases of the junction left unmatched. CDR3 coding DNA: TGTGCCAGCAGTTATCGTACTTCAGGGGGCGATGAGCAGTTCTTC. Translating it yields CASSYRTSGGDEQFF. Supplemented by reference TRBV25-1 and TRBJ2-1, the full variable domain reads EADIYQTPRYLVIGTGKKITLECSQTMGHDKMYWYQQDPGMELHLIHYSYGVNSTEKGDLSSESTVSRIRTEHFPLTLESARPSHTSQYLCASSYRTSGGDEQFFGPGTRLTVL.

This clonotype was recorded at least ten times. The CDR3 DNA sequence: TGTGCCAGCAGTTTGGCAGGGAACCACGAGCAGTACTTC. It is translated as CASSLAGNHEQYF. The rearrangement joins TRBV12-3 or TRBV12-4 to TRBJ2-7; D is possibly TRBD1 (5 bases). With 3 bases removed from V and 5 bases from J, the gap between germline ends came to 11 bases. This CDR3 is built from 13 residues.